This entry concerns a single T cell receptor beta chain. V lost 7 bases, J lost 2 bases, and 11 bases lay in between. The germline CDR1 and CDR2 sequences are MDHEN and SYDVKM. CDR3 length equals 13 residues. The entry originates in a study of blood T cell repertoires in COVID-19. Produced via immunoSEQ multiplex PCR; TCRdb's table is partial and in-frame only. The sample contains 250,000 to 300,000 clones, roughly 90% of which appear only once. Sequenced: PBMCs or T cells enriched from blood (not recorded which). The rearrangement uses TRBV28 and TRBJ1-2, with D unresolved. The sequence came from a man aged 35-49 years who had recovered from COVID-19. CDR3 in amino acids: CASTLRGNYGYTF. The CDR3 DNA reads TGTGCCAGCACCTTAAGAGGCAACTATGGCTACACCTTC.